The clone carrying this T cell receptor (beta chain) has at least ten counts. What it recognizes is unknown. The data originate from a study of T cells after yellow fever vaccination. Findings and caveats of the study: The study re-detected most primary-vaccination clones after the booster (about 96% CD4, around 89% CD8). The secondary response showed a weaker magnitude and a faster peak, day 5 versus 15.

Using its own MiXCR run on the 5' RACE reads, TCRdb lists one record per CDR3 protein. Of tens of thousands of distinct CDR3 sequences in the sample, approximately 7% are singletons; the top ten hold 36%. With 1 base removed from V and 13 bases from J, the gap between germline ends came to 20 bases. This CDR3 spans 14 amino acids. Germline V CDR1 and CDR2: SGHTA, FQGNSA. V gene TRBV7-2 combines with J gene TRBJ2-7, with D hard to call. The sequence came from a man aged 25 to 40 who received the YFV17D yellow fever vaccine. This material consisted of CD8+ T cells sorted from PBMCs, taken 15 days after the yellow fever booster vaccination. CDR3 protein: CASSLVAPRSSPYF. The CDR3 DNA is TGTGCCAGCAGCTTAGTCGCCCCCCGTAGCAGCCCTTACTTC.